This entry describes one T cell receptor beta chain. The antigen it recognizes is unknown. No base quality values were provided; no much bigger clone lies one nucleotide off. The immunoSEQ Assay, a bias-controlled multiplex PCR, was used to amplify TCRbeta CDR3 regions from genomic DNA. The authors' analysis ran thus. Within the assay, amplification of reference gene primers was used to estimate how many nucleated cells each sample contained. To quantify the absolute abundance of each unique TCRbeta CDR3 rearrangement, sequence reads were collapsed and filtered. Productive Simpson clonality was computed per sample as the square root of Simpson's diversity index over productive rearrangements. Sourced from immuneACCESS, this table was stored by TCRdb with only in-frame sequences that have V and J called. A share of the clones is absent; for the studies checked, an unresolved V gene accounts for under half, and the remainder has no known explanation. The V and J calls and the clone size are those of that table, but D and trimming were determined from the DNA. Counted in this sample were over 150,000 clones; roughly 84% of them appeared once. The ten top clones hold roughly a tenth of the sample.

The data derive from a study of blood T cell repertoires in COVID-19 (dated by TCRdb to 2020 to 2021). Some background on the complete study: Samples covering the acute and convalescent phases of COVID-19 were provided by collaborators in the United States, Italy and Spain. The prospective study material was composed of cDNA or gDNA derived from T cells, B-cell-depleted T cells, or PBMCs. Nearly every sample came with metadata listing a de-identified subject ID, COVID-19 status, age in years and sex. Where available, HLA class I and class II types were taken from metadata supplied by the sample provider and were not determined by assay-based typing. Deeply sampled blood TCRbeta repertoires from subjects exposed to, actively infected with, or recovered from COVID-19 were included in the dataset. Samples came from the ongoing ImmuneRACE study (first 160 participants) plus 1,254 subjects from 6 global collaborators. A freely available public database, intended as a resource for researchers studying the immune response to SARS-CoV-2, is where the repertoires were released. What the study reported, not specific to this receptor: How much clinical and demographic metadata was included differed by source and by participant, and the metadata was provided uncurated.

The collaborating institutions used their own protocols to collect whole blood in K2EDTA tubes. For TCRbeta analysis, collaborators shipped samples as frozen whole blood, isolated PBMCs, or DNA extracted from either of those sample types. The sequenced sample consisted of peripheral blood. This clonotype was obtained from a woman of 80 years or more with active or convalescent COVID-19.

Here the CDR3 is given as CASSPTGVDAYEQYF. The base sequence is TGTGCCAGTAGTCCCACGGGGGTAGACGCCTACGAGCAGTACTTC. The chain links TRBV19 with TRBJ2-7, with TRBD2 tentatively as D gene (6 bases match). From cysteine to phenylalanine, the CDR3 is 15 amino acids long. Solely the CDR3 DNA is kept, with 45 bases framed from the first base. Trimming costs V 5 bases and J 2 bases, and their ends lie 16 bases apart. CDR1 and CDR2, looked up from the germline V gene (reference sequence), are LNHDA and SQIVND.